The TCR beta chain described here comes from a study of blood T cells in healthy people across ages. General study results and limits: Age brought a roughly linear fall in TCR beta diversity measured per million T cells.

From germline, CDR1 is SGHRS and CDR2 YFSETQ. J was trimmed by 6 bases and V by 4 bases; bases with no gene match: 6. This CDR3 is built from 15 residues. A sample-barcoded 5' primer and a J-beta primer mix were used in a second PCR of roughly 7 to 12 cycles. TCRdb re-called the 5' RACE reads with MiXCR, one entry per CDR3 protein. The table has hundreds of thousands of distinct CDR3 sequences, around 50% seen once. As for this clonotype: Antigen: not known.

Sequences were obtained from blood. This receptor was obtained from a man between 40 and 49 years old in good health. This chain connects TRBV5-1 to TRBJ1-4, with 10 positions matching TRBD1. CDR3 nucleotides: TGCGCCAGCAGCATTGGAGGGACAGGGGATGAAAAACTGTTTTTT. Translating gives CASSIGGTGDEKLFF.